Listed here are 13 T cell receptor beta chains from one sample, sequenced in a study of blood T cell repertoires in COVID-19. Clones were read by immunoSEQ multiplex PCR, and TCRdb kept only the in-frame ones, dropping some. The data show around 200,000 clones, with approximately 88% seen just once and around 6.3% held by the top ten. The sequenced material came from peripheral blood. The receptors stem from a woman aged 35 to 49 with COVID-19, enrolled during active disease.

The V gene is TRBV28, the J gene TRBJ2-3, with 8 bases aligning to TRBD2. This CDR3 is 16 amino acids long. V was pared by 1 base and J by 3 bases, with 6 bases of the junction left unmatched. The germline V gene has CDR1 MDHEN and CDR2 SYDVKM. CDR3 in DNA: TGTGCCAGCAGTTTATCGGGCAGCGGGAGTACAGATACGCAGTATTTT. It translates to CASSLSGSGSTDTQYF. Looking up the rest from reference TRBV28 and TRBJ2-3 gives the full variable domain: DVKVTQSSRYLVKRTGEKVFLECVQDMDHENMFWYRQDPGLGLRLIYFSYDVKMKEKGDIPEGYSVSREKKERFSLILESASTNQTSMYLCASSLSGSGSTDTQYFGPGTRLTVL.

The J gene is TRBJ2-1, the V gene TRBV2; 7 bases are shared with TRBD2. Germline assignment: CDR1 SNHLY and CDR2 FYNNEI. CDR3 length equals 13 residues. V shed 11 bases and J 7 bases; nucleotides not matched to a gene: 11. CDR3 DNA sequence: TGTGCCGGCCGGGACTACCCGTGGAATGAGCAGTTCTTC. Protein: CAGRDYPWNEQFF.

The V and J genes are TRBV28 and TRBJ2-5; D might be TRBD1 (5 bases). The length of the CDR3 is 12 residues. Germline CDR1 MDHEN, CDR2 SYDVKM. Trimming pared 3 bases from V and 5 bases from J, leaving 7 bases between. The CDR3 loop reads CASSFRAETQYF. DNA for the CDR3: TGTGCCAGCAGTTTCAGGGCGGAGACCCAGTACTTC.

CDR3 region: CASSLPGRGDFSYEQYF. DNA of the CDR3: TGTGCCAGCAGCCTACCGGGCAGGGGAGACTTCTCCTACGAGCAGTACTTC. The rearrangement uses TRBV7-2 and TRBJ2-7; maybe TRBD1 (6 bases). CDR3 length equals 17 residues. Trimming took off 5 bases at V and 0 bases at J, with 20 bases between the two ends. Germline V gene sequence: CDR1 SGHTA, CDR2 FQGNSA.

This chain joins TRBV6-6 and TRBJ2-1, with 9 positions matching TRBD1. The CDR3 totals 19 residues. The germline V gene has CDR1 MNHNY and CDR2 SVGAGI (reference sequence). The ends lost 8 bases at V and 5 bases at J; junction bases unmatched: 22. CDR3 nucleotides: TGTGCCAGCGGTCACCGGGACAGGGATCTGGTTTCCACACACAATGAGCAGTTCTTC. Protein: CASGHRDRDLVSTHNEQFF.

The chain couples TRBV6-1 to TRBJ1-5; D unresolved. Trimming stripped 1 base from V and 0 bases from J, with 7 bases between. CDR3 size: 15 residues. Germline loops: CDR1 MNHNS, CDR2 SASEGT. CDR3 region: CASSEVTYSNQPQHF. In DNA, the CDR3 is TGTGCCAGCAGTGAAGTGACATATAGCAATCAGCCCCAGCATTTT.

V gene TRBV7-9 combines with J gene TRBJ1-4; TRBD1 matches 7 bases. The CDR3 consists of 15 residues. The trim removed 6 bases at V and 5 bases at J, leaving 9 bases unmatched. The V gene's germline CDR1 is SEHNR and CDR2 FQNEAQ (reference sequence). CDR3 in amino acids: CASRNRDSRNEKLFF. In DNA form, the CDR3 reads TGTGCCAGCAGGAATCGGGACAGCCGAAATGAAAAACTGTTTTTT.

The rearrangement links TRBV6-1 to TRBJ1-1; D uncertain. This CDR3 comprises 12 residues. Per germline, CDR1 MNHNS and CDR2 SASEGT. Trimming took off 3 bases at V and 10 bases at J, with 12 bases between the two ends. CDR3 loop: CASSDYLRVAFF. In DNA form, the CDR3 reads TGTGCCAGCAGTGATTATCTTCGGGTAGCTTTCTTT.

The chain uses TRBV7-3 and TRBJ1-6; D might be TRBD1 (5 bases). Trimming took 2 bases from V and 8 from J, leaving 16 bases between them. From germline, CDR1 is SGHTA and CDR2 FQGTGA. The CDR3 consists of 16 residues. The CDR3 nucleotides read TGTGCCAGCAGCTTACTGGGCTCGGCGGGGGATTCACCCCTCCACTTT. Translation gives CASSLLGSAGDSPLHF.

On this clone: The sample has other DNA sequences that encode this CDR3 too. V usage is TRBV19 and J usage is TRBJ1-1, with D possibly matching TRBD1 (6 bases). Trimming took off 3 bases at V and 1 base at J, with 9 bases between the two ends. Per germline, CDR1 LNHDA and CDR2 SQIVND (reference sequence). CDR3 length equals 14 residues. The CDR3 sequence is CASSIGGANTEAFF. The CDR3 DNA sequence: TGTGCCAGTAGTATTGGGGGGGCGAACACTGAAGCTTTCTTT.

The gene calls are TRBV5-1 and TRBJ2-3; 10 positions agree with TRBD2. The germline CDR1 and CDR2 sequences are SGHRS and YFSETQ. The CDR3 contains 16 residues. V shed 4 bases and J 2 bases; nucleotides not matched to a gene: 7. CDR3 region: CASSRSGGPSTDTQYF. CDR3 DNA sequence: TGCGCCAGCAGCCGTAGCGGGGGGCCCTCCACAGATACGCAGTATTTT.

The gene calls are TRBV5-1 and TRBJ2-7, with D possibly TRBD1 on 6 matching bases. CDR3 length: 14 amino acids. V gave up 4 bases and J gave up 7 bases, with 18 bases separating them. Germline V CDR1 and CDR2: SGHRS, YFSETQ. DNA of the CDR3: TGCGCCAGCAGCCCCGATATACACCAGGGGGAGCAGTACTTC. Translating it yields CASSPDIHQGEQYF. The complete variable domain, with remaining parts taken from reference TRBV5-1 and TRBJ2-7, reads KAGVTQTPRYLIKTRGQQVTLSCSPISGHRSVSWYQQTPGQGLQFLFEYFSETQRNKGNFPGRFSGRQFSNSRSEMNVSTLELGDSALYLCASSPDIHQGEQYFGPGTRLTVT.

The chain joins TRBV6-5 to TRBJ2-5; D is possibly TRBD2 (6 bases). Germline loops: CDR1 MNHEY, CDR2 SVGAGI. This CDR3 contains 13 residues. V was shortened by 8 bases and J by 5 bases, with 15 bases between the two germline ends. The CDR3 sequence is CASGQAEGETQYF. CDR3 bases: TGTGCCAGCGGCCAAGCGGAGGGGGAGACCCAGTACTTC.